The clone carrying this T cell receptor beta chain has a handful of counts. The sample comes from a study of blood T cell repertoires in COVID-19. Study overall: T cells, B-cell-depleted T cells, or PBMCs provided the cDNA or gDNA that served as material.

Authors' methods: Amplification of reference gene primers was used by the study to estimate nucleated cell counts. The data were produced by immunoSEQ multiplex PCR, yet TCRdb's version contains in-frame clones alone and is incomplete. The V and J calls and clone size were taken over from that table, and D and trimming were inferred from the DNA. In the table there are 120,000 or so clones, 70% to 90% of which are singletons. The sample taken for sequencing was peripheral blood. The sequence was obtained from a man in his fifties with acute or convalescent COVID-19.

The CDR3 nucleotides read TGTGCCAGCAGCTACACCGGACAGGATAATTCACCCCTCCACTTT. Translating it yields CASSYTGQDNSPLHF. The V call is TRBV11-2, the J call TRBJ1-6; 7 bases match TRBD1. Germline assignment: CDR1 SGHAT and CDR2 FQNNGV. This CDR3 is built from 15 residues. V lost 4 bases, J lost 5 bases, and 5 bases stayed unmatched.